Below, 3 T cell receptor beta chains from the same sample are listed, as sequenced in a study of T cell responses to AZD1222 COVID-19 vaccine. Clones were sequenced by immunoSEQ multiplex PCR, and TCRdb holds only the in-frame ones, with some missing. The sample has about 63,000 clones, about 83% seen once; the top ten hold 5.5% to 8%. The material sequenced was peripheral blood, taken 28 days after the second AZD1222 dose. These receptors were obtained from an adult who received the AZD1222 COVID-19 vaccine.

The chain carries TRBV2 and TRBJ1-1; D is undetermined. The CDR3 contains 11 residues. In germline, CDR1 is SNHLY, CDR2 FYNNEI. Trimming removed 6 bases from V and 2 bases from J, with 4 bases in between. In DNA, the CDR3 is TGTGCCAGCAGACCAAACACTGAAGCTTTCTTT. Translating gives CASRPNTEAFF. The full variable domain, its missing parts supplied by reference TRBV2 and TRBJ1-1, is EPEVTQTPSHQVTQMGQEVILRCVPISNHLYFYWYRQILGQKVEFLVSFYNNEISEKSEIFDDQFSVERPDGSNFTLKIRSTKLEDSAMYFCASRPNTEAFFGQGTRLTVV.

This clone was counted at least ten times. The chain links TRBV4-1 to TRBJ1-2, with D perhaps matching TRBD1 (5 bases). V lost 1 base and J lost 8, with 11 bases in between. The CDR3 is made up of 13 amino acids. The germline V gene has CDR1 MGHRA and CDR2 YSYEKL. CDR3 sequence reads: CASSQVQAFGYTF. In nucleotides, the CDR3 is TGCGCCAGCAGCCAAGTACAGGCTTTCGGCTACACCTTC.

This chain joins TRBV7-2 and TRBJ2-1, with 7 bases aligning to TRBD1. V shed 5 bases and J 9 bases; nucleotides not matched to a gene: 16. CDR3 size: 16 residues. Germline V gene sequence: CDR1 SGHTA, CDR2 FQGNSA. The CDR3 DNA is TGTGCCAGCAGCCCGCGCCCCCGGGACAGAGGGGGTGAGCAGTTCTTC. This sequence encodes CASSPRPRDRGGEQFF.